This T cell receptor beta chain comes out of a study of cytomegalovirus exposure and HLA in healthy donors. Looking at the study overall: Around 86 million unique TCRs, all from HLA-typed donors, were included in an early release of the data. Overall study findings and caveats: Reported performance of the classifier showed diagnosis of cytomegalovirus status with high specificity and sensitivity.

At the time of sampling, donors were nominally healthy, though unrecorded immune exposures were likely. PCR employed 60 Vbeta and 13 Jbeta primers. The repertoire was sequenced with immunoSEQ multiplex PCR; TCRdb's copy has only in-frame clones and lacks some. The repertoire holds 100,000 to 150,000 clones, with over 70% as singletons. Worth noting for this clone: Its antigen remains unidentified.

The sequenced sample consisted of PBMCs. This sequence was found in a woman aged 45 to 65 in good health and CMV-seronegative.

CDR3 in DNA: TGTGCCAGCAGCCGTACCCCGGACACTTACTACGAGCAGTACTTC. This codes for CASSRTPDTYYEQYF. The rearrangement uses TRBV4-2 and TRBJ2-7; TRBD1 might be the D (5 bases). The CDR3 is 15 residues long. Germline CDR1 reads LGHNA; CDR2 reads YNFKEQ. V dropped 4 bases and J dropped 3 bases, with 16 bases sitting between them.